The 23 T cell receptor beta chains below come from one sample, sequenced in a study of cytomegalovirus exposure and HLA in healthy donors. It was with 60 Vbeta and 13 Jbeta primers that the PCR ran. Measured with immunoSEQ multiplex PCR; TCRdb has only the in-frame clones, and not every one. The sample yields 150,000 to 200,000 clones, approximately 71% seen once. Sequenced input: PBMCs. Every receptor here comes from a man between 18 and 35 years old in good health and CMV-seropositive.

The chain combines TRBV4-1 with TRBJ1-5; 11 bases are a match to TRBD1. The CDR3 runs 16 residues. Germline loops: CDR1 MGHRA, CDR2 YSYEKL. V lost 3 bases, J lost 7 bases, and 8 bases stayed unmatched. The CDR3 loop reads CASSQADRGPGQPQHF. The DNA for the CDR3 is TGCGCCAGCAGCCAGGCGGACAGGGGGCCTGGGCAGCCCCAGCATTTT.

This chain joins TRBV28 and TRBJ2-7, with TRBD2 identical over 11 bases. Germline CDR1 is MDHEN and CDR2 is SYDVKM. The CDR3 loop spans 15 amino acids. V lost 5 bases to trimming and J lost 2 bases; unmatched junction nucleotides: 5. The CDR3 protein is CASSSLAGGPYEQYF. In DNA, the CDR3 is TGTGCCAGCAGTAGCTTAGCGGGAGGGCCCTACGAGCAGTACTTC.

V is TRBV7-9 and J is TRBJ2-1; 11 nucleotides match TRBD2. V shed 0 bases and J 7 bases; nucleotides not matched to a gene: 5. The germline gives CDR1 SEHNR, CDR2 FQNEAQ (reference sequence). The CDR3 spans 16 residues. The CDR3, as DNA: TGTGCCAGCAGCTTAGCCACTAGCGGGAGACGGAATGAGCAGTTCTTC. It specifies CASSLATSGRRNEQFF.

The chain carries TRBV27 and TRBJ2-7, with 7 positions matching TRBD2. This CDR3 comprises 13 residues. The junction had 1 base not matched to a gene; V was cut back by 4 bases and J by 1 base. Germline V CDR1 and CDR2: MNHEY, SMNVEV (reference sequence). CDR3 residues: CASSSGRSYEQYF. The CDR3 region has the DNA TGTGCCAGCAGTTCCGGGAGGTCCTACGAGCAGTACTTC.

A few counts support this clone. The chain joins TRBV28 to TRBJ2-7; 8 bases are shared with TRBD1. CDR1 and CDR2 (germline): MDHEN, SYDVKM. After removal of 4 bases from V and 6 bases from J, the junction contained 8 bases not matched to a gene. The CDR3 is 14 residues long. CDR3 in amino acids: CASSSGQGAREQYF. CDR3 DNA sequence: TGTGCCAGCAGTTCCGGACAGGGCGCCCGCGAGCAGTACTTC.

The chain couples TRBV19 to TRBJ2-1; D possibly corresponds to TRBD2 (5 bases). The V end was cut by 6 bases, the J end by 0 bases, with 15 bases between. The length of the CDR3 is 16 residues. The germline V gene encodes CDR1 LNHDA and CDR2 SQIVND (reference sequence). In nucleotides, the CDR3 is TGTGCCAGTAGGGGTAGAGCGGTCAGCTCCTACAATGAGCAGTTCTTC. It is translated as CASRGRAVSSYNEQFF.

The V gene is TRBV9, the J gene TRBJ2-7, with a tentative D call TRBD2 (6 bases). The CDR3 sequence is 15 residues long. Germline V CDR1 and CDR2: SGDLS, YYNGEE. Trimming took off 4 bases at V and 3 bases at J, with 17 bases between the two ends. Here the CDR3 DNA reads TGTGCCAGCAGCCCAAATCCGGGACTCGACTACGAGCAGTACTTC. As protein: CASSPNPGLDYEQYF.

This clone was seen once. The J gene is TRBJ2-3, the V gene TRBV4-2, with TRBD2 identical over 11 bases. In germline, CDR1 is LGHNA, CDR2 YNFKEQ. J gave up 4 bases and V 2 bases, and 5 bases lay outside the gene matches. The CDR3 loop spans 16 amino acids. This CDR3 is CASSQRLAGNSDTQYF. The CDR3 bases are TGTGCCAGCAGCCAAAGACTAGCGGGAAATTCAGATACGCAGTATTTT.

This chain joins TRBV6-1 and TRBJ2-1, with 13 bases aligning to TRBD2. Germline trimming cut 8 bases from V and 6 bases from J; bases unmatched to any gene: 7. Per the germline V gene, CDR1 is MNHNS and CDR2 is SASEGT. This CDR3 spans 15 amino acids. CDR3 in amino acids: CASETGTSGTNEQFF. The DNA for the CDR3 is TGTGCCAGCGAGACCGGGACTAGCGGGACCAATGAGCAGTTCTTC.

The CDR3 spells CATSPNRGEREAGFF. For the CDR3, the DNA is TGTGCCACCAGCCCCAATAGGGGAGAGCGGGAGGCGGGGTTCTTC. The V call is TRBV15, the J call TRBJ2-1, with 9 bases fitting TRBD2. After removal of 5 bases from V and 15 bases from J, the junction contained 17 bases not matched to a gene. CDR3 size: 15 residues. CDR1 and CDR2 from the germline V gene are LNHNV and YYDKDF (reference sequence).

The CDR3, as DNA: TGTGCCAGCAGTGAAGCGGCTAGCGGGGCCTACAATGAGCAGTTCTTC. Its protein product is CASSEAASGAYNEQFF. This rearrangement joins TRBV6-1 to TRBJ2-1, with 9 bases aligning to TRBD2. The CDR3 consists of 16 residues. The V gene's germline CDR1 is MNHNS and CDR2 SASEGT. J gave up 2 bases and V 0 bases, and 2 bases lay outside the gene matches.

This clone occurred a few times. The rearrangement joins TRBV27 to TRBJ1-4, with 12 nucleotides matching TRBD1. The CDR3 has 16 amino acids. Germline V gives CDR1 MNHEY, CDR2 SMNVEV (reference sequence). The J segment lost 5 bases and the V segment lost 4 bases, leaving 5 bases of the junction unmatched. The CDR3 loop reads CASSSGQGAPNEKLFF. CDR3 DNA sequence: TGTGCCAGCAGTTCGGGACAGGGGGCGCCGAATGAAAAACTGTTTTTT.

The genes are TRBV19 and TRBJ2-6; 9 bases align to TRBD1. In germline, CDR1 is LNHDA, CDR2 SQIVND (reference sequence). V was clipped by 6 bases and J by 3 bases; unmatched bases: 12. This CDR3 comprises 18 residues. For the CDR3, the DNA is TGTGCCAGTAGACGTCCCGGGACAGGGATGTTTGGGGCCAACGTCCTGACTTTC. Amino acid sequence: CASRRPGTGMFGANVLTF.

This sequence joins TRBV18 and TRBJ2-1; TRBD2 aligns across 7 bases. Trimming cost V 4 bases and J 2 bases; bases outside gene matches: 8. This CDR3 contains 16 residues. The V gene's germline CDR1 is KGHSH and CDR2 LQKENI. CDR3: CASSQQLANTYNEQFF. The CDR3 DNA reads TGTGCCAGCTCACAACAACTAGCGAATACCTACAATGAGCAGTTCTTC.

This clone appeared a few times. The rearrangement uses TRBV29-1 and TRBJ2-7; 9 bases align to TRBD1. Per the germline V gene, CDR1 is SQVTM and CDR2 is ANQGSEA. This CDR3 spans 11 amino acids. The ends lost 6 bases at V and 4 bases at J; junction bases unmatched: 1. The CDR3 spells CSVQGAYEQYF. The CDR3 DNA sequence: TGCAGCGTACAGGGGGCTTACGAGCAGTACTTC.

This chain uses TRBV5-4 with TRBJ2-3; TRBD2 agrees at 7 bases. Germline-derived CDR1 and CDR2 are SGHNT and YYREEE (reference sequence). Trimming at V came to 2 bases and at J to 0 bases, leaving 6 bases not matched to a gene. The CDR3 is made up of 16 amino acids. The CDR3 protein is CASSFDPGGSTDTQYF. The CDR3 bases are TGTGCCAGCAGCTTCGACCCGGGAGGAAGCACAGATACGCAGTATTTT.

This chain uses TRBV5-8 with TRBJ1-2; a weak D match, TRBD1 (5 bases). The CDR3 is 15 residues long. Germline V CDR1 and CDR2: SGHTS, YDEGEE. Between the trimmed V and J ends, which lost 0 bases and 2 bases, there was a span of 11 bases. As DNA, the CDR3 is TGTGCCAGCAGCTTGGGGGGGGTAGGAAACTATGGCTACACCTTC. This translates into CASSLGGVGNYGYTF.

This rearrangement joins TRBV10-3 to TRBJ2-7; D is possibly TRBD2 (6 bases). V was trimmed by 2 bases and J by 6 bases, leaving 14 bases between them. Per the germline V gene, CDR1 is ENHRY and CDR2 is SYGVKD. CDR3 size: 14 residues. The DNA of the CDR3 is TGTGCCATCAGTGAGGCAGTTGGGCGGGGCGAGCAGTACTTC. Encoded protein: CAISEAVGRGEQYF.

The gene calls are TRBV10-3 and TRBJ2-1; D gene unclear. Germline V lookup: CDR1 ENHRY, CDR2 SYGVKD. The CDR3 has 13 amino acids. V lost 4 bases to trimming and J lost 9 bases, with 13 bases between them. The DNA for the CDR3 is TGTGCCATCAGTGCCGAAGTGGAGCGTGAGCAGTTCTTC. Translating it yields CAISAEVEREQFF.

This clone has a handful of counts. V is TRBV7-8 and J is TRBJ2-3; TRBD1 matches 9 bases. Looked up from germline, CDR1 is SGHVS and CDR2 is FQNEAQ. The CDR3 is 15 residues long. Trimming at V came to 1 base and at J to 3 bases, leaving 2 bases not matched to a gene. Written as DNA, the CDR3 is TGTGCCAGCAGCTTAGATGGGACAGGGACAGATACGCAGTATTTT. It specifies CASSLDGTGTDTQYF.

The chain has TRBV18 and TRBJ1-1, with 8 bases lining up with TRBD1. Germline trimming cut 1 base from V and 1 base from J; bases unmatched to any gene: 5. CDR1 is KGHSH and CDR2 is LQKENI in the germline V gene. The CDR3 has 16 amino acids. The CDR3 loop is CASSPRQTGANTEAFF. CDR3 in DNA: TGTGCCAGCTCACCACGCCAGACAGGGGCGAACACTGAAGCTTTCTTT.

J is TRBJ1-1 and V is TRBV6-5, with 7 bases fitting TRBD1. After removal of 5 bases from V and 0 bases from J, the junction contained 6 bases not matched to a gene. The CDR3 spans 15 residues. CDR1 is MNHEY and CDR2 is SVGAGI in the germline V gene. In DNA, the CDR3 is TGTGCCAGCAGTCCTTGGGACAGCTTGAACACTGAAGCTTTCTTT. Its translation: CASSPWDSLNTEAFF.

About this clone: At one end, the junction sequence differs from germline, possibly due to a read error. The V call is TRBV7-2, the J call TRBJ2-7; D possibly corresponds to TRBD1 (6 bases). CDR3 length equals 13 residues. CDR1 SGHTA and CDR2 FQGNSA come from the germline V gene. CDR3 nucleotides: TGTGCCAGCAGCCAGGGGACGCTCTACGGGCAGTACTTC. It translates to CASSQGTLYGQYF.